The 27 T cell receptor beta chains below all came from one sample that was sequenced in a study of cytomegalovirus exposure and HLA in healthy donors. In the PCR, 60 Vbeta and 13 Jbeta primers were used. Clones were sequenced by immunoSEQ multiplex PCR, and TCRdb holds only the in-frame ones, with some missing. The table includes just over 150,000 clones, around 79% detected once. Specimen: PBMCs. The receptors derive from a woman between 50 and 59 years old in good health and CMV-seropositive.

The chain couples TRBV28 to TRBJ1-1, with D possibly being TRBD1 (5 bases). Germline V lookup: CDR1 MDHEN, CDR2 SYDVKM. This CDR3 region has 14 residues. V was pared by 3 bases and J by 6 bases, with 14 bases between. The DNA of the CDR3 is TGTGCCAGCAGTTTTAGGGGCGCCGGGCCTGAAGCTTTCTTT. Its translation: CASSFRGAGPEAFF.

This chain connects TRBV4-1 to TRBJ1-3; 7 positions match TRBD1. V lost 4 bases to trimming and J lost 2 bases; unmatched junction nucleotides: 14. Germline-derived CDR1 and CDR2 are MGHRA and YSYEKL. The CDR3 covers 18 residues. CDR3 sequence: CASSPYPTGRLAGNTIYF. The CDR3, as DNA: TGCGCCAGCAGCCCTTATCCGACAGGGAGATTGGCTGGAAACACCATATATTTT.

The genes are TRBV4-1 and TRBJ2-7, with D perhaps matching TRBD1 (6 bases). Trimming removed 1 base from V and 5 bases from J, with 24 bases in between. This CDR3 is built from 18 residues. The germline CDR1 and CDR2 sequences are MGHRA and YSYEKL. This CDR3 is CASSQVDRAKSLSDEQYF. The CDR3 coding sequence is TGCGCCAGCAGCCAAGTGGACAGAGCCAAGAGCTTGTCCGACGAGCAGTACTTC.

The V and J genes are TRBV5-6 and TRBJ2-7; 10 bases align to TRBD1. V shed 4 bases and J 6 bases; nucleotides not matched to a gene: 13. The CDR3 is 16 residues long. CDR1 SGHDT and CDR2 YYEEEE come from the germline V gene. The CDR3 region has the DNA TGTGCCAGCAGCCCCACCGGGACAGGGGTGTACAGCGAGCAGTACTTC. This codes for CASSPTGTGVYSEQYF.

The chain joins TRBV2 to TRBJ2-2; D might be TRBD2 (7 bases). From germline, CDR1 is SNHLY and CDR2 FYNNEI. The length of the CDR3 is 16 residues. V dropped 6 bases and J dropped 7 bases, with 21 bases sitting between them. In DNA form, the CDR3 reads TGTGCCAGCAGCAACCCGGGGGGCCCGCGGGGCGGGGAGCTGTTTTTT. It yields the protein CASSNPGGPRGGELFF. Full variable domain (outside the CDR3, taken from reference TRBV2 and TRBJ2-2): EPEVTQTPSHQVTQMGQEVILRCVPISNHLYFYWYRQILGQKVEFLVSFYNNEISEKSEIFDDQFSVERPDGSNFTLKIRSTKLEDSAMYFCASSNPGGPRGGELFFGEGSRLTVL.

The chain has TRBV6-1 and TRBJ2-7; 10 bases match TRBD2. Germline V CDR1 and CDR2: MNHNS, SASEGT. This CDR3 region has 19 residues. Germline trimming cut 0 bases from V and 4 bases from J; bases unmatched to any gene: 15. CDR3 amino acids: CASSEADIGLAGVFYEQYF. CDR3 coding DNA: TGTGCCAGCAGTGAAGCGGATATTGGGCTAGCGGGAGTATTTTACGAGCAGTACTTC.

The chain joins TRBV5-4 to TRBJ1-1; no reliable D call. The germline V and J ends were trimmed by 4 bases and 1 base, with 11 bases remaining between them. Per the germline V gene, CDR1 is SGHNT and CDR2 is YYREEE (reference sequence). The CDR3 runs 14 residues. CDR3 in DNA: TGTGCCAGCAGCCCGGACTTGGGGAACACTGAAGCTTTCTTT. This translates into CASSPDLGNTEAFF.

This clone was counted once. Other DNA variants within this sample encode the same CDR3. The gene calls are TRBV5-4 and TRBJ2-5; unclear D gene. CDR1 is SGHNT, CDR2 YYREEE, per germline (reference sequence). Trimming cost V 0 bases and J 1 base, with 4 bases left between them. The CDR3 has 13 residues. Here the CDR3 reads CASSLAVQETQYF. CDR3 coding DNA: TGTGCCAGCAGCTTGGCAGTCCAAGAGACCCAGTACTTC.

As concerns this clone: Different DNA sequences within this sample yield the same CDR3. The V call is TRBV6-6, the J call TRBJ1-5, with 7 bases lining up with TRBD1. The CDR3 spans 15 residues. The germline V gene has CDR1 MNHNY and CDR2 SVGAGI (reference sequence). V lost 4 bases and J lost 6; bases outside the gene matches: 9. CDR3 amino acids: CASSSPTGIGQPQHF. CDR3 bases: TGTGCCAGCAGTTCTCCGACAGGGATTGGTCAGCCCCAGCATTTT.

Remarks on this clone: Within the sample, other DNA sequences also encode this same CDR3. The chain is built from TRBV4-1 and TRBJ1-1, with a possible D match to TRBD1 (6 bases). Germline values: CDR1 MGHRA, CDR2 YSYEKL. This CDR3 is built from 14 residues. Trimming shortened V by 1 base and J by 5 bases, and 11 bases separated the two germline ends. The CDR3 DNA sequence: TGCGCCAGCAGCCAAGCTACGAGGGGGACTGAAGCTTTCTTT. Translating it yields CASSQATRGTEAFF.

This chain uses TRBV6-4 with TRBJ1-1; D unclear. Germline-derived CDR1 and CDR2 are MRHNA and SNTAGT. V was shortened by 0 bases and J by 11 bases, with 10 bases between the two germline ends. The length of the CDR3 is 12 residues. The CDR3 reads CASSDSLGVAFF. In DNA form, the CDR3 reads TGTGCCAGCAGTGACTCTCTCGGAGTGGCTTTCTTT.

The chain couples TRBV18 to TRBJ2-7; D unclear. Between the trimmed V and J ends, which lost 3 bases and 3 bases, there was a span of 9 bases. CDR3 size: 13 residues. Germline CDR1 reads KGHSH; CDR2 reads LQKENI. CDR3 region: CASSPSPGYEQYF. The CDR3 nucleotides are TGTGCCAGCTCACCCTCTCCCGGCTACGAGCAGTACTTC.

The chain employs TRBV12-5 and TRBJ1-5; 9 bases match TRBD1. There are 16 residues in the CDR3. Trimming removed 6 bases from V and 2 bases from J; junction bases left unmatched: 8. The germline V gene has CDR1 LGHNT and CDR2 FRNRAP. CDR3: CASGGTGYGGNQPQHF. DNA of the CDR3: TGTGCTAGTGGAGGGACAGGGTACGGGGGCAATCAGCCCCAGCATTTT.

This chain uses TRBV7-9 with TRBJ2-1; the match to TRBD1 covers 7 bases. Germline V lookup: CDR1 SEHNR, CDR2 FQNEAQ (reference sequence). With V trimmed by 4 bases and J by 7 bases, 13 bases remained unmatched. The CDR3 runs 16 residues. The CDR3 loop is CASSSYRGIGANEQFF. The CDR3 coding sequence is TGTGCCAGCAGCTCGTACAGGGGAATAGGTGCAAATGAGCAGTTCTTC. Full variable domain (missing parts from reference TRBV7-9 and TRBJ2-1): DTGVSQNPRHKITKRGQNVTFRCDPISEHNRLYWYRQTLGQGPEFLTYFQNEAQLEKSRLLSDRFSAERPKGSFSTLEIQRTEQGDSAMYLCASSSYRGIGANEQFFGPGTRLTVL.

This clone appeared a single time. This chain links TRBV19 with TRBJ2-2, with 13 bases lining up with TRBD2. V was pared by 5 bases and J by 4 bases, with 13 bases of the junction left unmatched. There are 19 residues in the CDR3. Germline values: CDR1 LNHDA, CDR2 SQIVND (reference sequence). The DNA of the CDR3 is TGTGCCAGTAGTGCCACTAGCGGGAGGGCAATACTGGGCACCGGGGAGCTGTTTTTT. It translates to CASSATSGRAILGTGELFF.

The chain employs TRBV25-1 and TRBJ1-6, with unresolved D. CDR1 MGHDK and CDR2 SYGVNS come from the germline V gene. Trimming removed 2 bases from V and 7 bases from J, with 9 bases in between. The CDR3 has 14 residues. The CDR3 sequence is CASSELRVNSPLHF. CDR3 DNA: TGTGCCAGCAGTGAACTGAGGGTCAATTCACCCCTCCACTTT.

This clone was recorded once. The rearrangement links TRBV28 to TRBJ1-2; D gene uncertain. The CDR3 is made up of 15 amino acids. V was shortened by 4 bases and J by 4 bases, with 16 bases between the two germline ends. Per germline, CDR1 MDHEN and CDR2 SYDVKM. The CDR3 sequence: CASSSPQATLYGYTF. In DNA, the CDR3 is TGTGCCAGCAGTTCCCCCCAGGCTACGCTCTATGGCTACACCTTC.

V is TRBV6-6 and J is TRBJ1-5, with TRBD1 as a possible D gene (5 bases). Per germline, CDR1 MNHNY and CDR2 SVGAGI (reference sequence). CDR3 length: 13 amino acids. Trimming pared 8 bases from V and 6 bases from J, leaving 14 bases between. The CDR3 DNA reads TGTGCCAGCCGCGGCGGGGCGACTCAGCCCCAGCATTTT. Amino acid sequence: CASRGGATQPQHF.

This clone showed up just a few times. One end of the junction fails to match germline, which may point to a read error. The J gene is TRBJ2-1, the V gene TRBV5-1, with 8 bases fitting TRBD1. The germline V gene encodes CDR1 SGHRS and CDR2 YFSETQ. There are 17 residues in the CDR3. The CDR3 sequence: CASNLNPGGGSGNEQFF. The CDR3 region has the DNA TGCGCCAGCAACTTGAACCCAGGGGGCGGGTCTGGCAATGAGCAGTTCTTC.

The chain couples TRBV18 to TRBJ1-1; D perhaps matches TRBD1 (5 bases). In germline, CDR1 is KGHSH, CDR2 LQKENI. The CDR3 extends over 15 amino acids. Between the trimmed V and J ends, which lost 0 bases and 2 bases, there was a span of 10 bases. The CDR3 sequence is CASSPPAGINTEAFF. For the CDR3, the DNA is TGTGCCAGCTCACCACCGGCAGGGATAAACACTGAAGCTTTCTTT.

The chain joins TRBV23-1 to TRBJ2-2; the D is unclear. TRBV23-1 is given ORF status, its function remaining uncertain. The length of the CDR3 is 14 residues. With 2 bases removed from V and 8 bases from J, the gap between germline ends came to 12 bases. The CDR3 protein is CASSQGPARGELFF. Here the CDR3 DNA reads TGCGCCAGCAGTCAAGGCCCCGCCCGAGGGGAGCTGTTTTTT.

The CDR3 sequence is CASSQAKYPDIQYF. CDR3 nucleotide sequence: TGTGCCAGCAGCCAAGCGAAGTATCCGGACATTCAGTACTTC. This sequence joins TRBV14 and TRBJ2-4; D gene ambiguous. This CDR3 region has 14 residues. V lost 1 base, J lost 8 bases, and 12 bases lay in between. Germline V gene lookup returns CDR1 SGHDN and CDR2 FVKESK.

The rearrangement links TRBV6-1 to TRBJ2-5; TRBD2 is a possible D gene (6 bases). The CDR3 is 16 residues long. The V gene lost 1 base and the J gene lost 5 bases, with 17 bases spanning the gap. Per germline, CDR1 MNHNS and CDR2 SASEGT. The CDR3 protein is CASSEVSGERVETQYF. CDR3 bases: TGTGCCAGCAGTGAAGTCTCGGGGGAGCGGGTGGAGACCCAGTACTTC.

In DNA form, the CDR3 reads TGCGCCAGCAGCTTGCAAGCAAGCCCTAGCTATGGCTACACCTTC. This codes for CASSLQASPSYGYTF. The gene calls are TRBV5-1 and TRBJ1-2; D call uncertain. CDR1 is SGHRS, CDR2 YFSETQ, per germline. CDR3 length equals 15 residues. V was clipped by 1 base and J by 4 bases, with 14 bases between them.

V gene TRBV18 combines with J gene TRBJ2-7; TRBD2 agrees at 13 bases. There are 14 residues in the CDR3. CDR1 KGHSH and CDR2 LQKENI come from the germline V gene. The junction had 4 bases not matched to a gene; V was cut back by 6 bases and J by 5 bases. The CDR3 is CASSTSGRADEQYF. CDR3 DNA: TGTGCCAGCTCTACTAGCGGGAGGGCCGACGAGCAGTACTTC.

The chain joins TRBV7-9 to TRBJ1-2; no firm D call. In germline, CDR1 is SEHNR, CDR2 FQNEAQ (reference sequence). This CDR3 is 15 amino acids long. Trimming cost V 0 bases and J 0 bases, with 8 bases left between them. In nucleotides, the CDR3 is TGTGCCAGCAGCTTAGCGGTGACACCTAACTATGGCTACACCTTC. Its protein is CASSLAVTPNYGYTF.

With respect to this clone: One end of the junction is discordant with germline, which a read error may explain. For the CDR3, the DNA is TGTACCATCAGTGATCAGGGTTATGGCTACACCTTC. Translated: CTISDQGYGYTF. The rearrangement joins TRBV10-3 to TRBJ1-2, with D perhaps matching TRBD1 (5 bases). This CDR3 has 12 residues. Germline CDR1 ENHRY, CDR2 SYGVKD.